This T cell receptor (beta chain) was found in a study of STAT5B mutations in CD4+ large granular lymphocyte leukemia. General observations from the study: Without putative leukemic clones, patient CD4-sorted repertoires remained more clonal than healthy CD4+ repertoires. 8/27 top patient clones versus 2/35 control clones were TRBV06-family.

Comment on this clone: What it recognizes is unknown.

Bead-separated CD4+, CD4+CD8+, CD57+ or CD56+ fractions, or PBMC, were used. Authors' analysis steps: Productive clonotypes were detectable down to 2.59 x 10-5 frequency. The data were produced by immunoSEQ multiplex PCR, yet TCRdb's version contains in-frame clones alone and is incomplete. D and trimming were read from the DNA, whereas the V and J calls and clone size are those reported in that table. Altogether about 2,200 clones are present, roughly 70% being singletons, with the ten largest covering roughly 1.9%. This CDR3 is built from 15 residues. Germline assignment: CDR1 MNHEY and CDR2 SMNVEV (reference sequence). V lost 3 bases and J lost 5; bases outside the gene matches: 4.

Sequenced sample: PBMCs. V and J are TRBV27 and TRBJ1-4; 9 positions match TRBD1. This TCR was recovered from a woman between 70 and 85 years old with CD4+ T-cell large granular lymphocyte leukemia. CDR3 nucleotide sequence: TGTGCCAGCAGTTTCGGACAGGGGTGGAATGAAAAACTGTTTTTT. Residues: CASSFGQGWNEKLFF.